These 24 T cell receptor beta chains share one sample of origin, sequenced in a study of T cell responses to AZD1222 COVID-19 vaccine. Here immunoSEQ multiplex PCR was the method, and the copy in TCRdb shows in-frame clones only, minus some. The sample records 110,000 to 150,000 clones, approximately 86% being singletons. The sequencing here drew on peripheral blood, taken on day 0 of AZD1222 vaccination. Source of these receptors: an adult in good health.

The chain combines TRBV6-5 with TRBJ1-2; D unresolved. The CDR3 spans 13 residues. Per the germline V gene, CDR1 is MNHEY and CDR2 is SVGAGI. Trimming shortened V by 5 bases and J by 2 bases, and 9 bases separated the two germline ends. CDR3 DNA sequence: TGTGCCAGCAGTCATTCTTGGAACTATGGCTACACCTTC. Translated: CASSHSWNYGYTF.

The genes are TRBV18 and TRBJ2-7; TRBD2 matches at 12 bases. The V and J ends lost 2 bases and 4 bases, in that order; junction bases with no gene match: 0. The CDR3 is 14 residues long. CDR1 and CDR2 (germline): KGHSH, LQKENI. The CDR3, as DNA: TGTGCCAGCTCACCAGGGACTAGCGGGTACGAGCAGTACTTC. Translation: CASSPGTSGYEQYF.

This clone was seen only once. This chain joins TRBV6-5 and TRBJ1-4; possible D gene TRBD1, 5 bases. The CDR3 runs to 15 residues. The V end was cut by 5 bases, the J end by 5 bases, with 15 bases between. Germline V CDR1 and CDR2: MNHEY, SVGAGI. The CDR3 loop reads CASSLTGPWNEKLFF. The CDR3 nucleotides read TGTGCCAGCAGTCTTACGGGACCCTGGAATGAAAAACTGTTTTTT.

The chain employs TRBV5-1 and TRBJ1-2; 7 positions agree with TRBD1. This CDR3 contains 13 residues. V gave up 6 bases and J gave up 7 bases; unmatched junction bases: 9. Germline V gives CDR1 SGHRS, CDR2 YFSETQ. The CDR3 DNA is TGCGCCAGCACCAGGGAGGGGGCTTTTGGCTACACCTTC. Translation gives CASTREGAFGYTF.

The rearrangement joins TRBV19 to TRBJ2-1; perhaps TRBD2 as D (5 bases). The CDR3 consists of 11 residues. Germline CDR1 and CDR2: LNHDA and SQIVND (reference sequence). The V gene lost 10 bases and the J gene lost 4 bases, with 8 bases spanning the gap. The CDR3 here is CATTSYNEQFF. The CDR3 DNA reads TGTGCCACCACTAGTTACAATGAGCAGTTCTTC.

The V gene is TRBV2, the J gene TRBJ1-4; D not certain. The CDR3 runs to 14 residues. V was cut by 6 bases and J by 3 bases, with 11 bases left in between. Germline V gene lookup returns CDR1 SNHLY and CDR2 FYNNEI. The CDR3 bases are TGTGCCAGCAGCTCGGACCGTCCTAATGAAAAACTGTTTTTT. This sequence encodes CASSSDRPNEKLFF.

This clone was seen more than once but under ten times. The genes are TRBV5-4 and TRBJ1-2; D may be TRBD1 (6 bases). V was clipped by 3 bases and J by 3 bases, with 15 bases between them. Germline V gene lookup returns CDR1 SGHNT and CDR2 YYREEE (reference sequence). The CDR3 runs to 15 residues. The DNA for the CDR3 is TGTGCCAGCAGCTCGACCCTGTCAGGGGACTATGGCTACACCTTC. Translating it yields CASSSTLSGDYGYTF.

V is TRBV5-5 and J is TRBJ1-3; 10 bases fit TRBD1. V lost 5 bases and J lost 0; bases outside the gene matches: 8. CDR1 and CDR2 from the germline V gene are SGHKS and YYEKEE (reference sequence). The CDR3 has 17 residues. The CDR3 DNA follows: TGTGCCAGCAGAAACACCGGGACAGGGGACTCTGGAAACACCATATATTTT. It encodes CASRNTGTGDSGNTIYF.

V gene TRBV27 combines with J gene TRBJ2-1; TRBD2 matches 7 bases. With V trimmed by 3 bases and J by 7 bases, 6 bases remained unmatched. In germline, CDR1 is MNHEY, CDR2 SMNVEV (reference sequence). CDR3 length: 14 amino acids. CDR3 sequence (DNA): TGTGCCAGCAGTTTGAGCGGGATAGGGAATGAGCAGTTCTTC. It specifies CASSLSGIGNEQFF.

This clone has only one observation. The chain's CDR3 is CASSSNEEVNTEAFF. CDR3 sequence (DNA): TGTGCCAGCAGTTCAAACGAAGAGGTGAACACTGAAGCTTTCTTT. J is TRBJ1-1 and V is TRBV28; D gene unclear. V was cut by 4 bases and J by 0 bases, with 12 bases left in between. The CDR3 consists of 15 residues. Germline V gene data show CDR1 as MDHEN and CDR2 as SYDVKM. The full variable domain, its missing parts supplied by reference TRBV28 and TRBJ1-1, is DVKVTQSSRYLVKRTGEKVFLECVQDMDHENMFWYRQDPGLGLRLIYFSYDVKMKEKGDIPEGYSVSREKKERFSLILESASTNQTSMYLCASSSNEEVNTEAFFGQGTRLTVV.

CDR3 coding DNA: TGTGCCTGGGGACAGGGGGCCGATAATTCACCCCTCCACTTT. Translation: CAWGQGADNSPLHF. J is TRBJ1-6 and V is TRBV30; 11 positions agree with TRBD1. Germline-derived CDR1 and CDR2 are GTSNPN and SVGIG (reference sequence). The J segment lost 5 bases and the V segment lost 5 bases, leaving 2 bases of the junction unmatched. The CDR3 runs 14 residues. The full variable domain, completed using reference TRBV30 and TRBJ1-6, is SQTIHQWPATLVQPVGSPLSLECTVEGTSNPNLYWYRQAAGRGLQLLFYSVGIGQISSEVPQNLSASRPQDRQFILSSKKLLLSDSGFYLCAWGQGADNSPLHFGNGTRLTVT.

This rearrangement joins TRBV2 to TRBJ2-5; D is ambiguous. Trimming removed 6 bases at V and 4 bases at J, with 9 bases between. There are 12 residues in the CDR3. Germline-derived CDR1 and CDR2 are SNHLY and FYNNEI. CDR3 sequence (DNA): TGTGCCAGCAGGGACCAGAGAGAGACCCAGTACTTC. It specifies CASRDQRETQYF.

V gene TRBV18 combines with J gene TRBJ1-1; the match to TRBD1 covers 7 bases. Germline lookup yields CDR1 KGHSH and CDR2 LQKENI. J lost 8 bases, V lost 3 bases, and 12 bases had no gene match. The CDR3 length is 15 residues. The CDR3 bases are TGTGCCAGCTCACCCTCGTGGAGCCGGGACAGAGAAGCTTTCTTT. As protein: CASSPSWSRDREAFF. Filled out from reference TRBV18 and TRBJ1-1, the complete variable domain reads NAGVMQNPRHLVRRRGQEARLRCSPMKGHSHVYWYRQLPEEGLKFMVYLQKENIIDESGMPKERFSAEFPKEGPSILRIQQVVRGDSAAYFCASSPSWSRDREAFFGQGTRLTVV.

The V and J genes are TRBV7-2 and TRBJ1-2; TRBD1 matches 10 bases. Germline CDR1 and CDR2: SGHTA and FQGNSA. This CDR3 region has 14 residues. J was trimmed by 3 bases and V by 5 bases; bases with no gene match: 3. In DNA, the CDR3 is TGTGCCAGCAGCCCCGGACAGGGGGACTATGGCTACACCTTC. Amino acid sequence: CASSPGQGDYGYTF.

This clone has a single count. The chain joins TRBV10-1 to TRBJ2-2; the match to TRBD2 covers 7 bases. This CDR3 has 14 amino acids. Germline-derived CDR1 and CDR2 are WNHNN and SYGVQD (reference sequence). After removal of 6 bases from V and 0 bases from J, the junction contained 1 base not matched to a gene. This CDR3 reads CASRAGPNTGELFF. The CDR3 bases are TGCGCCAGCAGAGCGGGACCGAACACCGGGGAGCTGTTTTTT.

The V call is TRBV28, the J call TRBJ2-2; D unclear. The germline V and J ends were trimmed by 7 bases and 5 bases, with 11 bases remaining between them. The CDR3 is 13 residues long. The V gene's germline CDR1 is MDHEN and CDR2 SYDVKM. Here the CDR3 reads CASTVYGTGELFF. Written as DNA, the CDR3 is TGTGCCAGCACTGTCTACGGAACCGGGGAGCTGTTTTTT. Filled out from reference TRBV28 and TRBJ2-2, the complete variable domain reads DVKVTQSSRYLVKRTGEKVFLECVQDMDHENMFWYRQDPGLGLRLIYFSYDVKMKEKGDIPEGYSVSREKKERFSLILESASTNQTSMYLCASTVYGTGELFFGEGSRLTVL.

This chain connects TRBV7-2 to TRBJ2-1; D might be TRBD2 (7 bases). V shed 5 bases and J shed 10 bases, with 21 bases lying between them. Germline values: CDR1 SGHTA, CDR2 FQGNSA. This CDR3 is 15 amino acids long. The CDR3, as DNA: TGTGCCAGCAGCCCCGCTGGGGGGCGGGGGCCGGAGCAGTTCTTC. It translates to CASSPAGGRGPEQFF.

This chain joins TRBV10-3 and TRBJ1-1; weak D call: TRBD1 (6 bases). Trimming removed 4 bases from V and 10 bases from J, with 19 bases in between. Germline CDR1 reads ENHRY; CDR2 reads SYGVKD. The CDR3 has 14 amino acids. The CDR3 sequence is CAISGRTGSKGAFF. In nucleotides, the CDR3 is TGTGCCATCAGTGGCCGAACAGGGTCGAAGGGAGCTTTCTTT.

The chain employs TRBV5-1 and TRBJ2-1; D might be TRBD1 or TRBD2, each matching 5 bases. Germline assignment: CDR1 SGHRS and CDR2 YFSETQ. Trimming left V 0 bases short and J 6 bases short, with 22 bases between. The CDR3 covers 18 residues. The CDR3: CASSLELRTTIGGNEQFF. CDR3 sequence (DNA): TGCGCCAGCAGCTTGGAGTTGCGGACCACTATTGGGGGCAATGAGCAGTTCTTC.

In nucleotides, the CDR3 is TGTGCCATCAGTGACATGAACACTGAAGCTTTCTTT. It yields the protein CAISDMNTEAFF. The chain employs TRBV10-3 and TRBJ1-1; D gene unclear. Germline V gene data show CDR1 as ENHRY and CDR2 as SYGVKD. The length of the CDR3 is 12 residues. V lost 3 bases and J lost 0, with 2 bases in between.

In its sample, this clone was seen once. The rearrangement links TRBV11-2 to TRBJ1-1, with D unclear. Looked up from germline, CDR1 is SGHAT and CDR2 is FQNNGV. The CDR3 has 12 residues. Trimming left V 5 bases short and J 6 bases short, with 10 bases between. The CDR3 DNA reads as TGTGCCAGCAGCCACCGAGTCGCTGAAGCTTTCTTT. Residues: CASSHRVAEAFF.

This clone occurred once. The chain has TRBV4-1 and TRBJ1-1, with a tentative D call TRBD1 (5 bases). Trimming cost V 2 bases and J 0 bases, with 7 bases left between them. Germline CDR1 reads MGHRA; CDR2 reads YSYEKL. This CDR3 has 14 amino acids. CDR3 residues: CASSQRQMNTEAFF. In nucleotides, the CDR3 is TGCGCCAGCAGCCAACGACAGATGAACACTGAAGCTTTCTTT.

The chain couples TRBV18 to TRBJ1-3; TRBD1 might be the D (6 bases). V was clipped by 0 bases and J by 2 bases, with 11 bases between them. The CDR3 sequence is 16 residues long. Germline CDR1 and CDR2: KGHSH and LQKENI. The DNA for the CDR3 is TGTGCCAGCTCACCACCGTCGGGGGCTACTGGAAACACCATATATTTT. This translates into CASSPPSGATGNTIYF.

The chain links TRBV10-3 to TRBJ2-6; D is unclear. Deletions cut 10 bases from V and 0 bases from J, with 7 bases between. Germline assignment: CDR1 ENHRY and CDR2 SYGVKD. There are 13 residues in the CDR3. The CDR3 here is CASQNSGANVLTF. The DNA of the CDR3 is TGTGCCAGTCAAAACTCTGGGGCCAACGTCCTGACTTTC.